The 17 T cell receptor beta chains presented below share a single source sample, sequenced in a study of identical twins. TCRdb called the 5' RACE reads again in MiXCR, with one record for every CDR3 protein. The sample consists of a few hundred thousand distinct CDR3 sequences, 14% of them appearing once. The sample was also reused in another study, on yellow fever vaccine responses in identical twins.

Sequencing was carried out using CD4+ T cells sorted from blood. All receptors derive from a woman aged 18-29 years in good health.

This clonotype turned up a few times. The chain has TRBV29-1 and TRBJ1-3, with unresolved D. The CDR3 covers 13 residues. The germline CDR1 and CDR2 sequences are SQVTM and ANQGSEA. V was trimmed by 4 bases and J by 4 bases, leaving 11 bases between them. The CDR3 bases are TGCAGCGTTGTATCCCAGGCCGGAAACACCATATATTTT. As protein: CSVVSQAGNTIYF.

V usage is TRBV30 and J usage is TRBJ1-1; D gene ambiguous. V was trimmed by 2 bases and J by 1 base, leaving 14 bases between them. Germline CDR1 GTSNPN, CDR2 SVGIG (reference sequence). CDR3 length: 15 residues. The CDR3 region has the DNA TGTGCCTGGAGTAACCCGGAGGGCTCGAACACTGAAGCTTTCTTT. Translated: CAWSNPEGSNTEAFF. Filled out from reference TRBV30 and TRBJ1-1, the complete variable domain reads SQTIHQWPATLVQPVGSPLSLECTVEGTSNPNLYWYRQAAGRGLQLLFYSVGIGQISSEVPQNLSASRPQDRQFILSSKKLLLSDSGFYLCAWSNPEGSNTEAFFGQGTRLTVV.

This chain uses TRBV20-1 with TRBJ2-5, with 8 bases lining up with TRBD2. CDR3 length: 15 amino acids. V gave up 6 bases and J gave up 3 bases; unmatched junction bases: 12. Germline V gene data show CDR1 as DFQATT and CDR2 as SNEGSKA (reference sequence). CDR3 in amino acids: CSADAGGGRKETQYF. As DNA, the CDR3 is TGCAGTGCCGATGCGGGGGGCGGGCGAAAAGAGACCCAGTACTTC.

DNA for the CDR3: TGTGCCAGCAGTTCTGGGGGACATTATGGCTACACCTTC. It specifies CASSSGGHYGYTF. This chain links TRBV28 with TRBJ1-2; D possibly corresponds to TRBD1 (6 bases). Trimming removed 4 bases from V and 5 bases from J, with 11 bases in between. CDR3 length: 13 residues. The germline V gene encodes CDR1 MDHEN and CDR2 SYDVKM.

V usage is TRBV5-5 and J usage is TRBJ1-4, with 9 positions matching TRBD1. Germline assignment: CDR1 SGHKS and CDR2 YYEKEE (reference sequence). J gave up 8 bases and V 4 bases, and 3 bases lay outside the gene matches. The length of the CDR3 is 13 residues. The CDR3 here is CASSHTGGEKLFF. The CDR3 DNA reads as TGTGCCAGCAGCCATACAGGGGGCGAAAAACTGTTTTTT.

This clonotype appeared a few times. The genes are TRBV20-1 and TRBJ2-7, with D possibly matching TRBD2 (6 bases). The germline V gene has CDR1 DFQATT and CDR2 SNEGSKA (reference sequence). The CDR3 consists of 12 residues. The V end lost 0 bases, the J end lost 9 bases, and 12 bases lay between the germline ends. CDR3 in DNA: TGCAGTGCTAGAGAGGGGGGAGGTGGGCAGTACTTC. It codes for CSAREGGGGQYF.

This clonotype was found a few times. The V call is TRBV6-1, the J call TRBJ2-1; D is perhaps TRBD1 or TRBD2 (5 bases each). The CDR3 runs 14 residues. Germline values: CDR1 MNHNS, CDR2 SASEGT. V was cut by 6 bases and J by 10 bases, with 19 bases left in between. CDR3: CASRATRQGTEQFF. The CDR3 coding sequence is TGTGCCAGCAGGGCTACAAGACAAGGGACCGAGCAGTTCTTC.

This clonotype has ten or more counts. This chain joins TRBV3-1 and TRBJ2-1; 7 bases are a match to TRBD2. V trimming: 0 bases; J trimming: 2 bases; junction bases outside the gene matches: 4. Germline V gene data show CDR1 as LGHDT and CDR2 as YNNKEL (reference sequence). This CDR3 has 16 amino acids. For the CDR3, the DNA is TGTGCCAGCAGCCAAGATTGGCTAGCGGCCTACAATGAGCAGTTCTTC. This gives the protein CASSQDWLAAYNEQFF.

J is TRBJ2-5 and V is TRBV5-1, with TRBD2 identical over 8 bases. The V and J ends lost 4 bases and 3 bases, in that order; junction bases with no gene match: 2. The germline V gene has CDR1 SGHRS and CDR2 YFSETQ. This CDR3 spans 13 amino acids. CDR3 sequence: CASSRGGEETQYF. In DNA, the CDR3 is TGCGCCAGCAGCCGGGGGGGGGAAGAGACCCAGTACTTC. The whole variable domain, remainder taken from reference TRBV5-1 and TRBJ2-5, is KAGVTQTPRYLIKTRGQQVTLSCSPISGHRSVSWYQQTPGQGLQFLFEYFSETQRNKGNFPGRFSGRQFSNSRSEMNVSTLELGDSALYLCASSRGGEETQYFGPGTRLLVL.

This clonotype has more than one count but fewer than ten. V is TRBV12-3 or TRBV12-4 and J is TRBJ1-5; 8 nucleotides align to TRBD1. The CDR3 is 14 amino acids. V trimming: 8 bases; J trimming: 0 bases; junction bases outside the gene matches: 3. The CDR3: CASRRGPSNQPQHF. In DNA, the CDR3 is TGTGCCAGCCGCAGGGGGCCTAGCAATCAGCCCCAGCATTTT.

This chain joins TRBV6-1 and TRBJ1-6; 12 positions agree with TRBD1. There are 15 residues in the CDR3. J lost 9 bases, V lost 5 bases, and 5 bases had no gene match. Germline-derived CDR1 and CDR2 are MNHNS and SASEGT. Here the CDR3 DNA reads TGTGCCAGCAGTCCGGGGACAGGGGGCGGTTCACCCCTCCACTTT. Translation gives CASSPGTGGGSPLHF.

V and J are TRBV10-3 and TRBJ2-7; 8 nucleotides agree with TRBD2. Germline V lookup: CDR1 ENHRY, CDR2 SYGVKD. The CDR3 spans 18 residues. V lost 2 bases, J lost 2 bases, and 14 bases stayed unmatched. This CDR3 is CAISERPQLAVLTYEQYF. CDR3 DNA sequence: TGTGCCATCAGTGAGCGCCCCCAACTAGCGGTCCTAACCTACGAGCAGTACTTC.

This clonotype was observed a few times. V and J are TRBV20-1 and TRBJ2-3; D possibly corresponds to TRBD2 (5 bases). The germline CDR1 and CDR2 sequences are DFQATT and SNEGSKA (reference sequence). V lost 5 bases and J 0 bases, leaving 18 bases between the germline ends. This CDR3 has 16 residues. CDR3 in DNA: TGCAGTGCTCACCATCCAGCGGCCGCTAGCACAGATACGCAGTATTTT. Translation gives CSAHHPAAASTDTQYF.

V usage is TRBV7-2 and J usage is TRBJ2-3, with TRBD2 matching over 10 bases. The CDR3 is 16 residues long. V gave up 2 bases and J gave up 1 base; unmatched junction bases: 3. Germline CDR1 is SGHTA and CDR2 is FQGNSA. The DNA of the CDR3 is TGTGCCAGCAGCTTACAGCTAGCGGGGGGCACAGATACGCAGTATTTT. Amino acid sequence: CASSLQLAGGTDTQYF.

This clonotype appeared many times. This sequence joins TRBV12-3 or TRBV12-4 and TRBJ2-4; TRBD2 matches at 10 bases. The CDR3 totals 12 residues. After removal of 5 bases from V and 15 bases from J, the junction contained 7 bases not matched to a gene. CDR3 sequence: CASSPTAGGPYF. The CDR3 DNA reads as TGTGCCAGCAGTCCCACAGCGGGGGGGCCGTACTTC.

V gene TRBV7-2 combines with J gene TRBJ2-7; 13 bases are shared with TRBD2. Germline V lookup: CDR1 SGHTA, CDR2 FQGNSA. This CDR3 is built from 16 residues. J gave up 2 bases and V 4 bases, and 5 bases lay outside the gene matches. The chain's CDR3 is CASSSLGLAGTYEQYF. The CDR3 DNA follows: TGTGCCAGCAGCTCGCTGGGACTAGCGGGGACCTACGAGCAGTACTTC.

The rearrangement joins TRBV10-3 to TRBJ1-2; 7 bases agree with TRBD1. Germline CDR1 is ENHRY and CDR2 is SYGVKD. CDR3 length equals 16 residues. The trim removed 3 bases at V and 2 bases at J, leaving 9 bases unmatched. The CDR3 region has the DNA TGTGCCATCAGTGAAGGGACAGTACTTAAGAACTATGGCTACACCTTC. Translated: CAISEGTVLKNYGYTF.